Each of the 9 T cell receptor beta chains below was sequenced from the same sample in a study of blood T cell repertoires in COVID-19. Generated by immunoSEQ multiplex PCR, the TCRdb table keeps only in-frame clones and is missing some. Of roughly 440,000 clones in the sample, 88% were seen once. The sample was peripheral blood. These receptors all stem from a woman in her fifties or sixties with COVID-19, enrolled during active disease.

This chain uses TRBV11-3 with TRBJ1-4; 9 nucleotides agree with TRBD1. Germline CDR1 and CDR2: SGHNT and YENEEA. J was trimmed by 6 bases and V by 3 bases; bases with no gene match: 5. The CDR3 is 15 amino acids. CDR3: CASSLGQGEDEKLFF. The CDR3 bases are TGTGCCAGCAGCTTGGGACAGGGTGAAGATGAAAAACTGTTTTTT.

V gene TRBV19 combines with J gene TRBJ2-3, with D uncertain. Germline loops: CDR1 LNHDA, CDR2 SQIVND (reference sequence). The V and J ends lost 5 bases and 2 bases respectively, with 8 bases between them. This CDR3 is 13 amino acids long. In DNA, the CDR3 is TGTGCCAGTAGTGTCCGACACACAGATACGCAGTATTTT. Translating gives CASSVRHTDTQYF. Full variable domain (rest looked up from reference TRBV19 and TRBJ2-3): DGGITQSPKYLFRKEGQNVTLSCEQNLNHDAMYWYRQDPGQGLRLIYYSQIVNDFQKGDIAEGYSVSREKKESFPLTVTSAQKNPTAFYLCASSVRHTDTQYFGPGTRLTVL.

This chain connects TRBV27 to TRBJ1-6; D may be TRBD1 (6 bases). Deletions cut 10 bases from V and 0 bases from J, with 13 bases between. CDR1 is MNHEY, CDR2 SMNVEV, per germline (reference sequence). The CDR3 spans 15 residues. CDR3 sequence (DNA): TGTGCCACCCAGGGGTATAGCTCCTATAATTCACCCCTCCACTTT. Translating it yields CATQGYSSYNSPLHF.

About this clone itself: Other DNA variants within this sample encode the same CDR3. V usage is TRBV12-3 or TRBV12-4 and J usage is TRBJ1-2, with a weak D call TRBD1 (5 bases). Trimming pared 3 bases from V and 3 bases from J, leaving 8 bases between. This CDR3 comprises 13 residues. The CDR3, as DNA: TGTGCCAGCAGTTTGGGGGGGGACTATGGCTACACCTTC. Amino acid sequence: CASSLGGDYGYTF.

V gene TRBV18 combines with J gene TRBJ2-2, with 7 positions matching TRBD1. CDR1 and CDR2 (germline): KGHSH, LQKENI. Unmatched junction bases numbered 7, after V lost 4 bases and J lost 5 bases. The length of the CDR3 is 15 residues. The CDR3 DNA sequence: TGTGCCAGCTCACGCCGGGACAGTACAACCGGGGAGCTGTTTTTT. This gives the protein CASSRRDSTTGELFF.

V is TRBV27 and J is TRBJ1-5, with D hard to call. The CDR3 runs 12 residues. Trimming took 11 bases from V and 1 from J, leaving 9 bases between them. The germline CDR1 and CDR2 sequences are MNHEY and SMNVEV (reference sequence). The CDR3 sequence is CAAGESNQPQHF. CDR3 nucleotide sequence: TGTGCCGCGGGTGAGAGCAATCAGCCCCAGCATTTT.

The chain couples TRBV7-9 to TRBJ2-5, with 12 bases fitting TRBD1. The V gene's germline CDR1 is SEHNR and CDR2 FQNEAQ (reference sequence). The ends lost 4 bases at V and 5 bases at J; junction bases unmatched: 8. The CDR3 extends over 16 amino acids. CDR3 protein: CASSSPGQGAGETQYF. CDR3 DNA: TGTGCCAGCAGCTCCCCGGGACAGGGGGCTGGGGAGACCCAGTACTTC.

The rearrangement links TRBV6-6 to TRBJ1-1; 7 positions match TRBD1. The CDR3 has 13 residues. J was trimmed by 6 bases and V by 5 bases; bases with no gene match: 6. Per germline, CDR1 MNHNY and CDR2 SVGAGI (reference sequence). Here the CDR3 reads CASSHTGDSEAFF. The CDR3 DNA is TGTGCCAGCAGTCATACAGGGGATTCTGAAGCTTTCTTT.

The chain couples TRBV6-1 to TRBJ2-4; unclear D gene. The CDR3 is made up of 10 amino acids. The germline V and J ends were trimmed by 3 bases and 9 bases, with 3 bases remaining between them. Germline V gene sequence: CDR1 MNHNS, CDR2 SASEGT. CDR3 nucleotides: TGTGCCAGCAGTGACAGCATTCAGTACTTC. Its translation: CASSDSIQYF.